The sequence of this T cell receptor (beta chain) was determined in a study of vaccination effects on CD4 cells after COVID-19. Study information: Samples were given by two convalescent patients 16 days and one week before vaccination.

Viral peptide pool expansion of antigen-specific CD4+ T cells preceded sequencing in the ViraFEST assay. Following culture for approximately 11 days, CD4+ T cells were isolated. The person's infection with SARS-CoV-2, confirmed by PCR, took place between March and December 2020. Sequencing used immunoSEQ multiplex PCR; TCRdb keeps in-frame clones, though not all of them. The table shows about 19,000 clones, with roughly four fifths occurring only once. With respect to this clone: Its antigen remains unidentified.

This clonotype originated in a human donor who had a prior SARS-CoV-2 infection. The sequenced sample was CD4+ T cells from PBMCs cultured with SARS-CoV-2 spike peptides, obtained before COVID-19 vaccination.

In DNA, the CDR3 is TGTGCCAGCAGCTTATCGTGGGGCGAGCAGTACTTC. Residues: CASSLSWGEQYF. This chain uses TRBV11-3 with TRBJ2-7; D is unresolved. The CDR3 contains 12 residues. Trimming cost V 2 bases and J 6 bases, with 8 bases left between them. Looked up from germline, CDR1 is SGHNT and CDR2 is YENEEA.